One sample yielded the 8 T cell receptor beta chains listed below, sequenced in a study of PD-1 blockade in mismatch repair-deficient tumors. Data came from immunoSEQ multiplex PCR; TCRdb stores just in-frame clones and leaves some out. Counted here are roughly 32,000 clones, around 80% occurring once; the ten biggest clones make up approximately 3.6%. The sequencing here drew on PBMCs, taken 6 weeks after starting pembrolizumab. Source of these receptors: an adult with mismatch repair-deficient cancer.

The chain combines TRBV7-2 with TRBJ2-3; D is perhaps TRBD2 (5 bases). Germline-derived CDR1 and CDR2 are SGHTA and FQGNSA. The germline V and J ends were trimmed by 2 bases and 6 bases, with 6 bases remaining between them. The CDR3 loop spans 12 amino acids. The CDR3 spells CASSLTGDTQYF. DNA of the CDR3: TGTGCCAGCAGCTTAACGGGGGATACGCAGTATTTT.

This chain links TRBV5-1 with TRBJ2-3, with a tentative D call TRBD1 (5 bases). Germline V CDR1 and CDR2: SGHRS, YFSETQ. This CDR3 is built from 13 residues. V lost 1 base and J lost 6, with 9 bases in between. The CDR3 sequence is CASSLQGLDTQYF. CDR3 in DNA: TGCGCCAGCAGCTTGCAGGGTCTGGATACGCAGTATTTT.

This clone was counted only a few times. V usage is TRBV11-2 and J usage is TRBJ2-7; 7 nucleotides line up with TRBD2. The V gene's germline CDR1 is SGHAT and CDR2 FQNNGV. V lost 5 bases to trimming and J lost 1 base; unmatched junction nucleotides: 8. The CDR3 length is 15 residues. The CDR3 sequence is CASSPRAGASYEQYF. In DNA form, the CDR3 reads TGTGCCAGCAGCCCTCGGGCGGGAGCATCCTACGAGCAGTACTTC.

In this sample, this clone is medium-sized. This sequence joins TRBV29-1 and TRBJ2-7; 12 bases line up with TRBD1. CDR3 length: 15 residues. V lost 4 bases and J lost 5; bases outside the gene matches: 9. The germline CDR1 and CDR2 sequences are SQVTM and ANQGSEA. The CDR3 bases are TGCAGCGTTGCAAAGGGGGACAGGGGGCGCGACGAGCAGTACTTC. It specifies CSVAKGDRGRDEQYF.

This clone was seen only a few times. For the CDR3, the DNA is TGTGCCAGCAGTTCGATGGACAGGGCCTACTACGAGCAGTACTTC. It codes for CASSSMDRAYYEQYF. The chain links TRBV28 to TRBJ2-7; TRBD1 agrees at 8 bases. Germline CDR1 and CDR2: MDHEN and SYDVKM. CDR3 length: 15 amino acids. V was clipped by 4 bases and J by 3 bases; unmatched bases: 8.

The chain has TRBV12-5 and TRBJ1-2, with D possibly matching TRBD1 (6 bases). Trimming pared 3 bases from V and 8 bases from J, leaving 16 bases between. CDR3 length equals 14 residues. Germline V gene lookup returns CDR1 LGHNT and CDR2 FRNRAP. As DNA, the CDR3 is TGTGCTAGTGGTTTAGGCACAGGGCTCGGCGGCTACACCTTC. Translated, it gives CASGLGTGLGGYTF.

V gene TRBV2 combines with J gene TRBJ1-2; possibly TRBD1 for D (6 bases). This CDR3 region has 13 residues. The ends were cut back, 1 base at V and 5 bases at J, with 8 bases in the middle. The V gene's germline CDR1 is SNHLY and CDR2 FYNNEI. CDR3 nucleotide sequence: TGTGCCAGCAGTGAAGGGACAGAGTATGGCTACACCTTC. Amino acid sequence: CASSEGTEYGYTF.

The chain links TRBV2 to TRBJ1-4, with 9 bases matching TRBD1. CDR3 size: 13 residues. Germline V gene data show CDR1 as SNHLY and CDR2 as FYNNEI. The trim removed 10 bases at V and 3 bases at J, leaving 3 bases unmatched. CDR3 bases: TGTGCCACCAGGACAGGGGCTAATGAAAAACTGTTTTTT. This codes for CATRTGANEKLFF.